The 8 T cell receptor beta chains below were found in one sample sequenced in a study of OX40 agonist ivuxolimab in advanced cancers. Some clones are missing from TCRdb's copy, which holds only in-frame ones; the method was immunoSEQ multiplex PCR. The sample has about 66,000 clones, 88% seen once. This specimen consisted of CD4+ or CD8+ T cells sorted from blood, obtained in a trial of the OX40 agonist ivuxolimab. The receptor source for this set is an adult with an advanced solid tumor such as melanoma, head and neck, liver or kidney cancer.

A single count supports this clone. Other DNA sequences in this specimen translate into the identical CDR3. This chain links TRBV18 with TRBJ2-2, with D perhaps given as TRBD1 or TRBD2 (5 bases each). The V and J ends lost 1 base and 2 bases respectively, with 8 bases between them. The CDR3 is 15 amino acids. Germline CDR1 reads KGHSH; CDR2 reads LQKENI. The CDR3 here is CASSPRGANTGELFF. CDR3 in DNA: TGTGCCAGCTCACCACGAGGGGCTAACACCGGGGAGCTGTTTTTT. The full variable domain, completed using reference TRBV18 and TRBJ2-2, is NAGVMQNPRHLVRRRGQEARLRCSPMKGHSHVYWYRQLPEEGLKFMVYLQKENIIDESGMPKERFSAEFPKEGPSILRIQQVVRGDSAAYFCASSPRGANTGELFFGEGSRLTVL.

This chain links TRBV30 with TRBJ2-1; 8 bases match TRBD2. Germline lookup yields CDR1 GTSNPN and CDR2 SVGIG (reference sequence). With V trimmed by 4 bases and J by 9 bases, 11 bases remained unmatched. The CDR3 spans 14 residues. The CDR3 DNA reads TGTGCCTGGAAGGGGGGGACTAGACCGTCTGAGCAGTTCTTC. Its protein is CAWKGGTRPSEQFF. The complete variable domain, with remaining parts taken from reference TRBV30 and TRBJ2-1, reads SQTIHQWPATLVQPVGSPLSLECTVEGTSNPNLYWYRQAAGRGLQLLFYSVGIGQISSEVPQNLSASRPQDRQFILSSKKLLLSDSGFYLCAWKGGTRPSEQFFGPGTRLTVL.

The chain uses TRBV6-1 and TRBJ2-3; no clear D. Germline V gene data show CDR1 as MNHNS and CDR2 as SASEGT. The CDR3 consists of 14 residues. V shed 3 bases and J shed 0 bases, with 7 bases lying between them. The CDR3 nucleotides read TGTGCCAGCAGTGATTACCCTAGCACAGATACGCAGTATTTT. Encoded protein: CASSDYPSTDTQYF.

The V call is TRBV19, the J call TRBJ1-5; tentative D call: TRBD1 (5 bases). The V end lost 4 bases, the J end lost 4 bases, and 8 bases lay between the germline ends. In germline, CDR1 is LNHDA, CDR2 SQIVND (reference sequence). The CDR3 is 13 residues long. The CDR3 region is CASSTQGNQPQHF. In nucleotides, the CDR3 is TGTGCCAGTAGTACGCAGGGAAATCAGCCCCAGCATTTT.

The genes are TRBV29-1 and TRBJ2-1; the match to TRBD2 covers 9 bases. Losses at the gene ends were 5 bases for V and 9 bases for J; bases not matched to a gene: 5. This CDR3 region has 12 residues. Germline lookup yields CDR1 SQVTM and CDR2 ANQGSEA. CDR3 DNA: TGCAGCGTTATTGCGGGAGGGCTTGAGCAGTTCTTC. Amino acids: CSVIAGGLEQFF.

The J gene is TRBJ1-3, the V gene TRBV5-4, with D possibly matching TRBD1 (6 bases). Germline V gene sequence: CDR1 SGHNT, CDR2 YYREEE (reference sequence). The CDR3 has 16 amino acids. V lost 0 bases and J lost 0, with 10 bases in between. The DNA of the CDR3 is TGTGCCAGCAGCTTGGCCGCGGGGGCCTCTGGAAACACCATATATTTT. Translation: CASSLAAGASGNTIYF. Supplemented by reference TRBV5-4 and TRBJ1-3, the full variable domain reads ETGVTQSPTHLIKTRGQQVTLRCSSQSGHNTVSWYQQALGQGPQFIFQYYREEENGRGNFPPRFSGLQFPNYSSELNVNALELDDSALYLCASSLAAGASGNTIYFGEGSWLTVV.

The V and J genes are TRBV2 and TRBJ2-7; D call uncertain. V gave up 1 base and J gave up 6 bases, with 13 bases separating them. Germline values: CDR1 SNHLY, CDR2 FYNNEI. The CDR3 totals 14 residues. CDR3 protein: CASSEVLSSSEQYF. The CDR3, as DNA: TGTGCCAGCAGTGAAGTTTTGTCATCTTCCGAGCAGTACTTC.

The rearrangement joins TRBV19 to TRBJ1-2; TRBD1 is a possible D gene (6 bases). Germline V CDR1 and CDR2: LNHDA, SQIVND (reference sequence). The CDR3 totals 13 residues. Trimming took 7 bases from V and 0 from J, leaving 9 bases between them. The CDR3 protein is CASTGGPNYGYTF. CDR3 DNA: TGTGCCAGTACGGGGGGGCCTAACTATGGCTACACCTTC.